The 17 T cell receptor beta chains reported below all come from one sample, sequenced in a study of T cell responses to AZD1222 COVID-19 vaccine (dated by TCRdb to the early 2020s). The library was generated by the immunoSEQ multiplex PCR assay. TCRdb re-hosts the immuneACCESS table, in-frame sequences only. Its copies lack some clones; in the studies checked, an unresolved V gene accounts for under half of them, and the cause for the rest is not known. In this sample the table shows approximately 270,000 clones, almost 95% of which occur a single time. In total, the top ten clones hold 0.55% of the sample. The time point label, read with the paper, signifies: about 28 days (+/-7) after the second vaccine dose. The specimen was peripheral blood, collected 28 days after the second AZD1222 dose. The origin of the receptors is an adult who received the AZD1222 COVID-19 vaccine.

The chain joins TRBV7-2 to TRBJ1-5; D may be TRBD1 (5 bases). The CDR3 loop spans 14 amino acids. Germline lookup yields CDR1 SGHTA and CDR2 FQGNSA. Trimming shortened V by 5 bases and J by 6 bases, and 14 bases separated the two germline ends. CDR3 in DNA: TGTGCCAGCAGCGAGACAGAGGGGTTTCAGCCCCAGCATTTT. It specifies CASSETEGFQPQHF.

The chain combines TRBV18 with TRBJ1-5, with unresolved D. Looked up from germline, CDR1 is KGHSH and CDR2 is LQKENI. The germline V and J ends were trimmed by 3 bases and 6 bases, with 9 bases remaining between them. The CDR3 runs 13 residues. The CDR3, as DNA: TGTGCCAGCTCACCTTTTGAAAGTCAGCCCCAGCATTTT. Protein sequence: CASSPFESQPQHF. The complete variable domain, with remaining parts taken from reference TRBV18 and TRBJ1-5, reads NAGVMQNPRHLVRRRGQEARLRCSPMKGHSHVYWYRQLPEEGLKFMVYLQKENIIDESGMPKERFSAEFPKEGPSILRIQQVVRGDSAAYFCASSPFESQPQHFGDGTRLSIL.

This chain connects TRBV27 to TRBJ1-1; D possibly corresponds to TRBD1 (6 bases). Per the germline V gene, CDR1 is MNHEY and CDR2 is SMNVEV (reference sequence). Trimming took off 3 bases at V and 6 bases at J, with 8 bases between the two ends. The CDR3 totals 12 residues. The CDR3 loop is CASSLGGSEAFF. The CDR3 DNA follows: TGTGCCAGCAGTTTGGGGGGCTCTGAAGCTTTCTTT.

The chain is built from TRBV27 and TRBJ2-7, with D perhaps TRBD1 (6 bases). The ends were cut back, 6 bases at V and 5 bases at J, with 20 bases in the middle. Germline CDR1 and CDR2: MNHEY and SMNVEV (reference sequence). The length of the CDR3 is 15 residues. The CDR3 DNA sequence: TGTGCCAGCAGACCCTTGGGGCAGGGGATCAACGAGCAGTACTTC. It codes for CASRPLGQGINEQYF.

This chain joins TRBV14 and TRBJ1-1; D is ambiguous. The CDR3 has 16 residues. The germline CDR1 and CDR2 sequences are SGHDN and FVKESK. The ends were cut back, 4 bases at V and 1 base at J, with 16 bases in the middle. The CDR3 protein is CASSPYLRRPNTEAFF. CDR3 sequence (DNA): TGTGCCAGCAGCCCCTACCTTCGGAGGCCGAACACTGAAGCTTTCTTT.

J is TRBJ1-3 and V is TRBV4-2; possibly TRBD1 for D (5 bases). V dropped 1 base and J dropped 4 bases, with 17 bases sitting between them. Looked up from germline, CDR1 is LGHNA and CDR2 is YNFKEQ. This CDR3 comprises 17 residues. CDR3 nucleotide sequence: TGTGCCAGCAGCCAAGCCCAGACGGCGACAGAAGGAAACACCATATATTTT. It yields the protein CASSQAQTATEGNTIYF.

The V and J genes are TRBV19 and TRBJ2-2, with 9 bases identical to TRBD1. Germline V gene data show CDR1 as LNHDA and CDR2 as SQIVND (reference sequence). V dropped 8 bases and J dropped 6; count of bases not matched to a gene: 10. This CDR3 comprises 15 residues. CDR3 region: CASAPGQGTSGELFF. CDR3 sequence (DNA): TGTGCCAGTGCCCCGGGACAGGGCACCTCCGGGGAGCTGTTTTTT.

The chain is built from TRBV7-3 and TRBJ1-1; possible D gene TRBD1, 5 bases. Germline V gives CDR1 SGHTA, CDR2 FQGTGA. The CDR3 is 12 amino acids. The V and J ends lost 5 bases and 14 bases respectively, with 18 bases between them. CDR3 in amino acids: CASSGSGTPTFF. CDR3 bases: TGTGCCAGCAGCGGCTCCGGGACCCCCACATTCTTT.

The chain combines TRBV14 with TRBJ2-1; possibly TRBD2 for D (6 bases). The germline gives CDR1 SGHDN, CDR2 FVKESK. Trimming took 4 bases from V and 4 from J, leaving 14 bases between them. This CDR3 comprises 15 residues. This chain's CDR3 is CASSPSSDVYNEQFF. The CDR3 DNA follows: TGTGCCAGCAGCCCGTCTAGCGACGTGTACAATGAGCAGTTCTTC.

The chain is built from TRBV6-2 or TRBV6-3 and TRBJ2-7; no definite D call. Germline lookup yields CDR1 MNHEY and CDR2 SVGEGT. The CDR3 has 12 amino acids. Trimming took off 3 bases at V and 11 bases at J, with 14 bases between the two ends. The CDR3 here is CASSYLSGRKYF. The CDR3 region has the DNA TGTGCCAGCAGTTATCTTTCCGGCAGGAAGTACTTC.

The chain combines TRBV7-9 with TRBJ1-1, with D possibly TRBD1 on 5 matching bases. The V gene's germline CDR1 is SEHNR and CDR2 FQNEAQ (reference sequence). There are 11 residues in the CDR3. The V end was cut by 1 base, the J end by 8 bases, with 5 bases between. The CDR3 DNA follows: TGTGCCAGCAGCTTAGGGACAGAAGCTTTCTTT. Its protein product is CASSLGTEAFF.

This clone was seen just once. The V and J genes are TRBV28 and TRBJ1-5; D gene unclear. The germline CDR1 and CDR2 sequences are MDHEN and SYDVKM. Deletions cut 6 bases from V and 7 bases from J, with 10 bases between. The CDR3 loop spans 12 amino acids. The DNA of the CDR3 is TGTGCCAGCAGCCTCCTTGAGCAGCCCCAGCATTTT. It codes for CASSLLEQPQHF.

This chain uses TRBV2 with TRBJ2-1, with TRBD1 matching 9 bases. Germline V gene data show CDR1 as SNHLY and CDR2 as FYNNEI. V gave up 6 bases and J gave up 10 bases; unmatched junction bases: 13. The CDR3 contains 15 residues. The CDR3 sequence is CASRGQGGPNWEQFF. CDR3 DNA: TGTGCCAGCAGGGGACAGGGAGGGCCCAATTGGGAGCAGTTCTTC.

The gene calls are TRBV7-9 and TRBJ2-3; D not resolved. Trimming removed 1 base from V and 4 bases from J, with 12 bases in between. Germline lookup yields CDR1 SEHNR and CDR2 FQNEAQ (reference sequence). The CDR3 is made up of 15 amino acids. The CDR3 coding sequence is TGTGCCAGCAGCTTAGTGAAGGGTTGGGCAGATACGCAGTATTTT. It yields the protein CASSLVKGWADTQYF.

The rearrangement uses TRBV9 and TRBJ2-3; the match to TRBD2 covers 7 bases. J was trimmed by 6 bases and V by 3 bases; bases with no gene match: 16. CDR1 is SGDLS, CDR2 YYNGEE, per germline. The CDR3 runs 17 residues. Written as DNA, the CDR3 is TGTGCCAGCAGCGCAATTGGGGCTAGCGGCCCCTTGGATACGCAGTATTTT. Protein product: CASSAIGASGPLDTQYF. Variable domain in full (rest from reference TRBV9 and TRBJ2-3): DSGVTQTPKHLITATGQRVTLRCSPRSGDLSVYWYQQSLDQGLQFLIQYYNGEERAKGNILERFSAQQFPDLHSELNLSSLELGDSALYFCASSAIGASGPLDTQYFGPGTRLTVL.

The chain joins TRBV11-3 to TRBJ2-7; D gene uncertain. The CDR3 runs to 13 residues. CDR1 and CDR2 (germline): SGHNT, YENEEA. Trimming took 1 base from V and 4 from J, leaving 8 bases between them. CDR3 in DNA: TGTGCCAGCAGCTTAGGGGTCGCTTACGAGCAGTACTTC. Amino acids: CASSLGVAYEQYF.

This chain connects TRBV6-5 to TRBJ1-3; D remains ambiguous. Trimming stripped 0 bases from V and 0 bases from J, with 6 bases between. The V gene's germline CDR1 is MNHEY and CDR2 SVGAGI. This CDR3 is 15 amino acids long. DNA for the CDR3: TGTGCCAGCAGTTACTCATGGGACTCTGGAAACACCATATATTTT. Translating gives CASSYSWDSGNTIYF.